These 4 T cell receptor beta chains share one sample of origin, sequenced in a study of a mutant IDH1 vaccine in newly diagnosed glioma. No antigen has been assigned to these receptors. Time point meaning: week 11, during vaccination. The content of each vaccine dose was 300 ug of mutant IDH1 20-mer peptide, and topical imiquimod accompanied it. TCRdb keeps only in-frame clones here, not all; method: immunoSEQ multiplex PCR. The sample carries fewer than 75,000 clones, about 88% recorded once. The specimen comprised PBMCs, sampled from a glioma patient whose treatment included an IDH1 peptide vaccine. The origin of the receptors is a woman aged 45 to 65 with glioma.

This sequence joins TRBV6-5 and TRBJ1-6; D gene unclear. V dropped 5 bases and J dropped 4 bases, with 6 bases sitting between them. The germline gives CDR1 MNHEY, CDR2 SVGAGI. This CDR3 has 13 residues. In nucleotides, the CDR3 is TGTGCCAGCAGTGGCCGGTATAATTCACCCCTCCACTTT. This sequence encodes CASSGRYNSPLHF.

J is TRBJ1-1 and V is TRBV4-1, with 8 bases aligning to TRBD1. This CDR3 comprises 15 residues. The V gene end was trimmed by 1 base and the J gene end by 3 bases; junction bases not matched to a gene: 4. Per germline, CDR1 MGHRA and CDR2 YSYEKL. CDR3 coding DNA: TGCGCCAGCAGCCAAGTAGGACAGGGACACACTGAAGCTTTCTTT. Protein: CASSQVGQGHTEAFF.

This clone has a handful of counts. The chain joins TRBV15 to TRBJ1-6, with D unresolved. V was clipped by 0 bases and J by 10 bases, with 10 bases between them. This CDR3 is 14 amino acids long. Germline CDR1 and CDR2: LNHNV and YYDKDF (reference sequence). CDR3 in amino acids: CATSREYGRSPLHF. In nucleotides, the CDR3 is TGTGCCACCAGCAGAGAATACGGGAGATCACCCCTCCACTTT.

This chain links TRBV6-6 with TRBJ1-5; D uncertain. The germline V gene encodes CDR1 MNHNY and CDR2 SVGAGI (reference sequence). The CDR3 covers 13 residues. CDR3 DNA sequence: TGTGCGAGCGCGGGATATAGCAATCAGCCCCAGCATTTT. Translation: CASAGYSNQPQHF.